Following are 4 T cell receptor beta chains from one sample sequenced in a study of CD8 T cells in Susac syndrome. Random hexamers were used to reverse transcribe about 0.5 to 1 ug of RNA. TCRdb passed the immunoSEQ multiplex PCR reads through MiXCR, listing each CDR3 protein once. The data hold around 200,000 distinct CDR3 sequences, with approximately 96% observed a single time. Sample: CD4+ T cells from PBMCs. The receptors come from a human donor with Susac syndrome.

The chain employs TRBV4-2 and TRBJ2-3; 8 nucleotides agree with TRBD2. V shed 4 bases and J 2 bases; nucleotides not matched to a gene: 2. CDR1 and CDR2 from the germline V gene are LGHNA and YNFKEQ. This CDR3 is built from 14 residues. The CDR3 DNA reads TGTGCCAGCAGCCTCGGGGGGGTCACAGATACGCAGTATTTT. Its translation is CASSLGGVTDTQYF.

The chain couples TRBV11-2 to TRBJ2-1, with 10 positions matching TRBD2. V shed 5 bases and J 7 bases; nucleotides not matched to a gene: 8. The CDR3 contains 15 residues. Per the germline V gene, CDR1 is SGHAT and CDR2 is FQNNGV. The CDR3: CASSPGAGGMNEQFF. DNA for the CDR3: TGTGCCAGCAGCCCAGGAGCGGGGGGGATGAATGAGCAGTTCTTC.

Only one count was recorded for this clonotype. V usage is TRBV6-6 and J usage is TRBJ2-1; 7 bases fit TRBD2. The CDR3 is made up of 15 amino acids. Germline-derived CDR1 and CDR2 are MNHNY and SVGAGI (reference sequence). The V gene end was trimmed by 7 bases and the J gene end by 3 bases; junction bases not matched to a gene: 9. This CDR3 is CASTAWAGVYNEQFF. The CDR3 DNA reads TGTGCCAGCACTGCGTGGGCGGGGGTCTACAATGAGCAGTTCTTC.

The V and J genes are TRBV18 and TRBJ1-1; D is ambiguous. The germline V gene has CDR1 KGHSH and CDR2 LQKENI. The CDR3 has 14 amino acids. Trimming took 0 bases from V and 5 from J, leaving 10 bases between them. The chain's CDR3 is CASSPPQSRTEAFF. The CDR3 nucleotides are TGTGCCAGCTCACCACCTCAATCGCGGACTGAAGCTTTCTTT.